The clone carrying this T cell receptor (beta chain) has just one count. Its antigen is undetermined. The sample is drawn from a study of OX40 agonist ivuxolimab in advanced cancers. About the study: Prior anti-PD-1, anti-PD-L1 or anti-CTLA-4 therapy was allowed; 30% to 40% had some.

TCRdb's table, derived via immunoSEQ multiplex PCR, lists solely in-frame clones and lacks some. In the table there are some 35,000 clones, around 73% of which are singletons. General study findings and limits: The study found that CD8+ T cells averaged more expanded clones than CD4+.

The germline gives CDR1 SGHTA, CDR2 FQGTGA. The V gene end was trimmed by 6 bases and the J gene end by 6 bases; junction bases not matched to a gene: 6. This CDR3 has 14 residues. V gene TRBV7-3 combines with J gene TRBJ2-1; 9 bases fit TRBD1. The sequencing here drew on CD4+ or CD8+ T cells sorted from blood, taken in a trial of the OX40 agonist ivuxolimab. The TCR comes from an adult with an advanced solid tumor such as melanoma, head and neck, liver or kidney cancer. CDR3 in amino acids: CASSLGTGSNEQFF. The CDR3, as DNA: TGTGCCAGCAGTTTAGGGACAGGGAGCAATGAGCAGTTCTTC.